This T cell receptor (beta chain) came from a study of T cell changes during pregnancy in multiple sclerosis. The length of the CDR3 is 13 residues. V was cut by 4 bases and J by 3 bases, with 11 bases left in between. From germline, CDR1 is SGHNT and CDR2 YYREEE (reference sequence). Generated by immunoSEQ multiplex PCR, the TCRdb table keeps only in-frame clones and is missing some. In the table there are about 59,000 clones, about 93% of which are singletons. The chain couples TRBV5-4 to TRBJ2-7, with D possibly matching TRBD1 (7 bases). The sequence was collected from a female donor with multiple sclerosis, enrolled in a pregnancy study. This sample comprised CD8+ T cells from peripheral blood mononuclear cells, obtained in the third trimester of pregnancy. The CDR3 nucleotides are TGTGCCAGCAGCCGGAGGGACAGCTACGAGCAGTACTTC. This translates into CASSRRDSYEQYF. Together with reference TRBV5-4 and TRBJ2-7, the CDR3 gives the full variable domain: ETGVTQSPTHLIKTRGQQVTLRCSSQSGHNTVSWYQQALGQGPQFIFQYYREEENGRGNFPPRFSGLQFPNYSSELNVNALELDDSALYLCASSRRDSYEQYFGPGTRLTVT.